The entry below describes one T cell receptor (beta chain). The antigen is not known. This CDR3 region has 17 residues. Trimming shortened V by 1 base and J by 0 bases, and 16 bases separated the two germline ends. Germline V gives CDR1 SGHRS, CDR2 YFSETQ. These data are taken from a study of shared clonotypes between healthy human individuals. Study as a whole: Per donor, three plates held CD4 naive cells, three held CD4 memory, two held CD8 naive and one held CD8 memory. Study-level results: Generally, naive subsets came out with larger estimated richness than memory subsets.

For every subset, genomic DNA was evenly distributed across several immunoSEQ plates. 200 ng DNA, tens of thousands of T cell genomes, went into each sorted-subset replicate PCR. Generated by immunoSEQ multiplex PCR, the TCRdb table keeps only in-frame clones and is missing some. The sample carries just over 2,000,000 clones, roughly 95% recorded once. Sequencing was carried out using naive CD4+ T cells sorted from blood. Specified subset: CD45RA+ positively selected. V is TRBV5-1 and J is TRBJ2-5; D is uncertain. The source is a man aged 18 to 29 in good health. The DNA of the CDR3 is TGCGCCAGCAGCTTGTCCGTTCAGAGCCTTTACCAAGAGACCCAGTACTTC. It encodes CASSLSVQSLYQETQYF.